This TCR beta chain was profiled in a study of T-cell reconstitution after alpha-beta-depleted transplantation in children. This clonotype was seen ten or more times. For TCRbeta, the library was prepared with unique molecular identifiers. A single record per CDR3 protein comes from TCRdb applying MiXCR to the PCR reads. Of 200,000 to 300,000 distinct CDR3 sequences in the sample, 12% were seen once. CDR1 is SQVTM and CDR2 is ANQGSEA in the germline V gene. The CDR3 loop spans 14 amino acids. The germline V and J ends were trimmed by 1 base and 4 bases, with 13 bases remaining between them. This chain uses TRBV29-1 with TRBJ2-5; weak D call: TRBD1 (5 bases). The specimen was PBMCs from the stem cell graft donor, collected from the stem cell graft. The clonotype was recovered from a human donor who donated a stem cell graft to a child with acute lymphoblastic leukemia. CDR3: CSVEGGRAGETQYF. In DNA, the CDR3 is TGCAGCGTTGAAGGAGGCAGGGCCGGAGAGACCCAGTACTTC.